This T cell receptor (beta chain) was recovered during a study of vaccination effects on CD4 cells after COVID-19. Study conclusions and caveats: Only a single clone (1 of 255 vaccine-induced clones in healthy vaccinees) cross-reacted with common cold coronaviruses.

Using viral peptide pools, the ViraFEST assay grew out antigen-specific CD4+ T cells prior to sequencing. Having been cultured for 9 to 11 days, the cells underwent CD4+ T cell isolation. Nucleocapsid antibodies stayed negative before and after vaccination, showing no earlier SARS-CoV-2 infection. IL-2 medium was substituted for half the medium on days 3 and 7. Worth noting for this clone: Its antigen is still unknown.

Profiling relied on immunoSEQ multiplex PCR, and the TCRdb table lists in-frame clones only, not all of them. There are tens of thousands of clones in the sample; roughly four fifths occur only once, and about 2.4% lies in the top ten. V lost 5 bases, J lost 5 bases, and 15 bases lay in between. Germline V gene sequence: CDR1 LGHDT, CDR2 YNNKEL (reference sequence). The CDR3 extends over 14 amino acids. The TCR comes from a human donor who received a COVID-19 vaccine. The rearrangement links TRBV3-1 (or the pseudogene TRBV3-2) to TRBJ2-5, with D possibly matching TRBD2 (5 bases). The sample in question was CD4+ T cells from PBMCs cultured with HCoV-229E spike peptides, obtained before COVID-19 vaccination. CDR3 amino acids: CASSSRGRGETQYF. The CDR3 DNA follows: TGTGCCAGCAGCTCCCGTGGCCGAGGGGAGACCCAGTACTTC.